This T cell receptor (beta chain) derives from a study of shared clonotypes between healthy human individuals. Study-wide findings and caveats: Estimated richness was generally greater in naive than memory subsets.

Libraries were prepared by immunoSEQ multiplex PCR; TCRdb keeps only in-frame clonotypes and omits some of them. The sample has millions of clones, less than 95% seen once. Naive CD8 isolation took CD45RO-negative cells positively selected for CCR7 and excluded terminally differentiated effector memory CD45RA+ cells. CDR1 and CDR2 from the germline V gene are SGDLS and YYNGEE. Trimming took off 1 base at V and 2 bases at J, with 13 bases between the two ends. The CDR3 has 15 amino acids. Details on this clone: The antigen remains unidentified.

The chain recombines TRBV9 with TRBJ2-7, with D possibly being TRBD1 (5 bases). The TCR sequence derives from a man younger than 30 in good health. Sequenced sample: naive CD8+ T cells sorted from blood. The CDR3 sequence: CASSVSSGSPYEQYF. The CDR3 nucleotides are TGTGCCAGCAGCGTATCATCAGGGTCCCCCTACGAGCAGTACTTC.